These 8 T cell receptor beta chains were all obtained from the same sample, sequenced in a study of shared clonotypes between healthy human individuals. Naive CD8 cells lacked CD45RO and underwent positive selection for CCR7, leaving out terminally differentiated effector memory CD45RA+ cells. Some clones are missing from TCRdb's copy, which holds only in-frame ones; the method was immunoSEQ multiplex PCR. The sample contains about 2.2 million clones, more than 85% of which appear only once. The sequenced sample was naive CD8+ T cells from PBMCs. All receptors derive from a man younger than 35 in good health. Some clones in this sample may be carry-over from other donors' samples.

The J gene is TRBJ1-1, the V gene TRBV4-1; D ambiguous. The CDR3 sequence is 18 residues long. CDR1 is MGHRA, CDR2 YSYEKL, per germline. The V end lost 0 bases, the J end lost 1 base, and 18 bases lay between the germline ends. CDR3 amino acids: CASSQDVRVKIGNTEAFF. CDR3 bases: TGCGCCAGCAGCCAAGATGTTAGGGTCAAGATAGGGAACACTGAAGCTTTCTTT.

The chain joins TRBV9 to TRBJ2-1, with D unresolved. The V end was cut by 4 bases, the J end by 2 bases, with 13 bases between. CDR1 is SGDLS and CDR2 is YYNGEE in the germline V gene. This CDR3 contains 15 residues. The CDR3 sequence is CASSLENSPYNEQFF. CDR3 sequence (DNA): TGTGCCAGCAGCTTAGAGAACAGCCCCTACAATGAGCAGTTCTTC.

V and J are TRBV12-2 and TRBJ1-5; the D call TRBD1 from the table was never checked on the DNA. TRBV12-2 counts as a pseudogene. The CDR3 has 17 residues. The CDR3 DNA follows: TGTGCAAGTCGCTTAGGTAGTCGGACAGGGGTCGATCAGCCCCAGCATTTT. Its protein product is CASRLGSRTGVDQPQHF.

The J gene is TRBJ2-5, the V gene TRBV4-3, with no clear D. This CDR3 is built from 16 residues. The germline V and J ends were trimmed by 0 bases and 5 bases, with 16 bases remaining between them. Per germline, CDR1 LGHNA and CDR2 YSLEER. CDR3 residues: CASSQEWQLLTETQYF. DNA of the CDR3: TGCGCCAGCAGCCAAGAGTGGCAGCTATTGACGGAGACCCAGTACTTC.

The rearrangement uses TRBV6-6 and TRBJ1-1; unclear D gene. Germline V gene data show CDR1 as MNHNY and CDR2 as SVGAGI (reference sequence). V was trimmed by 0 bases and J by 5 bases, leaving 10 bases between them. CDR3 length: 14 residues. The CDR3 is CASSYSTQVTEAFF. CDR3 nucleotides: TGTGCCAGCAGTTACTCCACCCAGGTAACTGAAGCTTTCTTT.

This sequence joins TRBV9 and TRBJ1-2, with TRBD1 matching 7 bases. Trimming cost V 4 bases and J 0 bases; bases outside gene matches: 9. CDR1 SGDLS and CDR2 YYNGEE come from the germline V gene. The CDR3 is 16 residues long. In DNA, the CDR3 is TGTGCCAGCAGCACACAAGACAGGGTCCCTAACTATGGCTACACCTTC. Protein: CASSTQDRVPNYGYTF.

The chain employs TRBV6-6 and TRBJ2-7, with D unclear. Trimming left V 0 bases short and J 6 bases short, with 9 bases between. In germline, CDR1 is MNHNY, CDR2 SVGAGI (reference sequence). This CDR3 spans 13 amino acids. CDR3: CASSYSEFGEQYF. The CDR3 DNA is TGTGCCAGCAGTTACTCGGAGTTTGGCGAGCAGTACTTC.

The rearrangement uses TRBV4-1 and TRBJ1-2; 8 positions agree with TRBD1. With V trimmed by 3 bases and J by 4 bases, 7 bases remained unmatched. The CDR3 has 15 residues. From germline, CDR1 is MGHRA and CDR2 YSYEKL. DNA of the CDR3: TGCGCCAGCAGCCAGAACACAGGGGGTGGCTATGGCTACACCTTC. Its translation is CASSQNTGGGYGYTF.